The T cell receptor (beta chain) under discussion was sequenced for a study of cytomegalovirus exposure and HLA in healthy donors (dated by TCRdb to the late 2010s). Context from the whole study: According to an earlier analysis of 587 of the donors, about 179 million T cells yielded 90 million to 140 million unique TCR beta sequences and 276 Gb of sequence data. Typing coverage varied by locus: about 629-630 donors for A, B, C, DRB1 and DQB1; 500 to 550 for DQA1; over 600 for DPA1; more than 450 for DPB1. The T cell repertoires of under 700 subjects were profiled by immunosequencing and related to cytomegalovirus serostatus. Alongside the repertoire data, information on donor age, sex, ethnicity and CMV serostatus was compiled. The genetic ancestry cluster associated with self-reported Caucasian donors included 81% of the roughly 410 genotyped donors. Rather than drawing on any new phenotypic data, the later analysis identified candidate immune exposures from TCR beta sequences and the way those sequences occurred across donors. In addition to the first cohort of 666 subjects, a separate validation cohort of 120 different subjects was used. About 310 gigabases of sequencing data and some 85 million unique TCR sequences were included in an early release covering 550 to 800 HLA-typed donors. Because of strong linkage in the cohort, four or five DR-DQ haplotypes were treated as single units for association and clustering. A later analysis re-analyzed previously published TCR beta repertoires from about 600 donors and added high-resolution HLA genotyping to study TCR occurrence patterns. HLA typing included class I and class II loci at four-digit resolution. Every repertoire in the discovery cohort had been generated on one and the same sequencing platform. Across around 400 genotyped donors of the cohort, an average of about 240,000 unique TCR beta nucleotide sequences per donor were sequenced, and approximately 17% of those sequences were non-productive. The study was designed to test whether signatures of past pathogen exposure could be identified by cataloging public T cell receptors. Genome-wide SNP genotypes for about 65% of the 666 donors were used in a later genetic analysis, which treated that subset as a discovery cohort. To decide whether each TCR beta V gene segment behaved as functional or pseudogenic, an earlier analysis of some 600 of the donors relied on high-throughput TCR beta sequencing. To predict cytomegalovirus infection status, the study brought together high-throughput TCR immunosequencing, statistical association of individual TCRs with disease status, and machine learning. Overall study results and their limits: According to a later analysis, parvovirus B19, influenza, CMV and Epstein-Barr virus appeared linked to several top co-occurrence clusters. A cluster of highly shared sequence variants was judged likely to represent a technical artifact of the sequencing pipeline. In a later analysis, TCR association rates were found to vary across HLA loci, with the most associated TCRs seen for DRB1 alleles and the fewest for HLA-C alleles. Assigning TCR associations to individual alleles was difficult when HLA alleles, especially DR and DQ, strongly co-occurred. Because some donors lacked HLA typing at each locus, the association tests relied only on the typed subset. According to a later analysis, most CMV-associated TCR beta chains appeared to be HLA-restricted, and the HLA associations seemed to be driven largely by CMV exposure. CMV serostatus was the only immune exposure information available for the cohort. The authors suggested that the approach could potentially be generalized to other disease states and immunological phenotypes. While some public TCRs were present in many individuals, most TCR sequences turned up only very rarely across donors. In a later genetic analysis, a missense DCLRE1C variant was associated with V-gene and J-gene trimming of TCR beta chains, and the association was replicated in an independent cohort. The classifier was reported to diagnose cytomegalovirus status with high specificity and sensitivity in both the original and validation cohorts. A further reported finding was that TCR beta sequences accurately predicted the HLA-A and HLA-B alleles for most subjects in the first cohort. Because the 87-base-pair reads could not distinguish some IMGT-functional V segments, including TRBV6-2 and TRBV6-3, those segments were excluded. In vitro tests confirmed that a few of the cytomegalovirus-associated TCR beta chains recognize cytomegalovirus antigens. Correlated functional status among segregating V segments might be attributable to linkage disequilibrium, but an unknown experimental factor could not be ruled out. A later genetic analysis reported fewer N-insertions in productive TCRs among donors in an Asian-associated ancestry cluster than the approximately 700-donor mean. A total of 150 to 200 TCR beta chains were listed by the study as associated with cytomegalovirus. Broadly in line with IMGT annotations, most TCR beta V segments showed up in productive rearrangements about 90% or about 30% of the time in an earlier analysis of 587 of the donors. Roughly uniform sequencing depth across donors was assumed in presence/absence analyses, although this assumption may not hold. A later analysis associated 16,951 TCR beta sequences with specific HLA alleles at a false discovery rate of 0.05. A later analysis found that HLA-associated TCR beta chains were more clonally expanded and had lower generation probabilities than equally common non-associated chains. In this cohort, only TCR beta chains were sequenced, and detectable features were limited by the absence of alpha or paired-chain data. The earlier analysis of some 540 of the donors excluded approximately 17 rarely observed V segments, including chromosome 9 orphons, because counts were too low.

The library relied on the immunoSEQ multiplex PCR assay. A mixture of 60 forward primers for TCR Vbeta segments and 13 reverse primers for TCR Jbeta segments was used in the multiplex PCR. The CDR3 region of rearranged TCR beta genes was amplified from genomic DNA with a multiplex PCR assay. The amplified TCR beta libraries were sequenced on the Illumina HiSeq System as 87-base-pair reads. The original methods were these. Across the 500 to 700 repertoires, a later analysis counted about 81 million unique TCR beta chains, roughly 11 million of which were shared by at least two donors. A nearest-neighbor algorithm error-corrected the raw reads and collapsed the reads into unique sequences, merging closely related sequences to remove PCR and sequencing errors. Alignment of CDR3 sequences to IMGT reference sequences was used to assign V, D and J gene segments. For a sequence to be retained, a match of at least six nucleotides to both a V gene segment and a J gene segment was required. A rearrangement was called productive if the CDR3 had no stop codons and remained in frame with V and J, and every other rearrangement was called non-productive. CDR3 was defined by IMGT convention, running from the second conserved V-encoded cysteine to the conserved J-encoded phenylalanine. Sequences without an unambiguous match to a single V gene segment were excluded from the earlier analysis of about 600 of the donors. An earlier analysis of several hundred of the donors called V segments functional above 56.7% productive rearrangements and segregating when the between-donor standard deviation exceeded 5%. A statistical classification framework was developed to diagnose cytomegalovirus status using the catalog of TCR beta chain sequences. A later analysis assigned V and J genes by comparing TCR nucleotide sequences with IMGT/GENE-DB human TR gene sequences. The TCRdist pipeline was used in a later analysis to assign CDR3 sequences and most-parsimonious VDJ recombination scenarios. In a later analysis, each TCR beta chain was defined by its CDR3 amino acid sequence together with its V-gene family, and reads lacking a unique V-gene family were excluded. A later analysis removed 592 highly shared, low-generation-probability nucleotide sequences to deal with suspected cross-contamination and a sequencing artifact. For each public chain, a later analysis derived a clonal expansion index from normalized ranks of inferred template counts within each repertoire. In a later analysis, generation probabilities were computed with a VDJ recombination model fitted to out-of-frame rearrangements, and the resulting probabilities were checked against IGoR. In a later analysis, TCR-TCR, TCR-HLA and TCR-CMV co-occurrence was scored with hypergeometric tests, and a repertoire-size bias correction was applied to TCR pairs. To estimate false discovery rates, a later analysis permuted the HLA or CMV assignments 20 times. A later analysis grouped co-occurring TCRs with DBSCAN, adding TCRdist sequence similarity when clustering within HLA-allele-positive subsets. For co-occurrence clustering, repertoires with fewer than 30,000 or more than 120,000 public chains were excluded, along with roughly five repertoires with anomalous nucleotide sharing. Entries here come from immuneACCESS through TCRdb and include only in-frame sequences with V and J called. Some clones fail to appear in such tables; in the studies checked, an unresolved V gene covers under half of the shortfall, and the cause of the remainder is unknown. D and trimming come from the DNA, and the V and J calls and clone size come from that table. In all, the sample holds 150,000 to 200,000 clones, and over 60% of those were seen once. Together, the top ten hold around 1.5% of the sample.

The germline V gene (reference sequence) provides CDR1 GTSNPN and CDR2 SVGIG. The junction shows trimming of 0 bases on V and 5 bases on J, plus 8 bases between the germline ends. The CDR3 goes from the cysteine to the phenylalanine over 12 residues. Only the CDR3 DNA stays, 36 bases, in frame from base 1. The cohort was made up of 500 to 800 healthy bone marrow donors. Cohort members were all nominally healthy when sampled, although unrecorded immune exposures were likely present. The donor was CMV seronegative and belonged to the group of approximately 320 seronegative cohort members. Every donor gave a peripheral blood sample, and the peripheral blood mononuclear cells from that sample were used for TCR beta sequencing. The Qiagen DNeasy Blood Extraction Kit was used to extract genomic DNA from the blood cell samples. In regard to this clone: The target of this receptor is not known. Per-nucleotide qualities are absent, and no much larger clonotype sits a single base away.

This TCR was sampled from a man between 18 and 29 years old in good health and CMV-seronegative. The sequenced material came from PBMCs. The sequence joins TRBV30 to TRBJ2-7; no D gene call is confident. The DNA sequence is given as TGTGCCTGGAGTGTAATCGTAGACGAGCAGTACTTC. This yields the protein CAWSVIVDEQYF.